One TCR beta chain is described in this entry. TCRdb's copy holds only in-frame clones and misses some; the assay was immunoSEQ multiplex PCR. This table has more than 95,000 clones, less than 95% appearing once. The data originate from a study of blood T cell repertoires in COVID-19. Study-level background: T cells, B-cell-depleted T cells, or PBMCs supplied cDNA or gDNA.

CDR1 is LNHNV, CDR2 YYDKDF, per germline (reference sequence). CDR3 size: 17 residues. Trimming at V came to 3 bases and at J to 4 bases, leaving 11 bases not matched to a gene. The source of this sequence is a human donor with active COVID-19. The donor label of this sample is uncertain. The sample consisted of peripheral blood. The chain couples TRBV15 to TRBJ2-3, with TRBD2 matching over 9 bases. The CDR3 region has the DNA TGTGCCACCAGCAGGTCCCTAAGCGGGGGGTTAGCAGATACGCAGTATTTT. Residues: CATSRSLSGGLADTQYF.